Sequencing of this T cell receptor (beta chain) was carried out in a study of T-cell reconstitution after alpha-beta-depleted transplantation in children. From germline, CDR1 is SGHRS and CDR2 YFSETQ. Trimming pared 0 bases from V and 1 base from J, leaving 7 bases between. The CDR3 totals 14 residues. Construction of the TCRbeta library involved unique molecular identifiers. TCRdb called the PCR reads again in MiXCR, with one record for every CDR3 protein. The sample has tens of thousands of distinct CDR3 sequences, roughly 8.7% seen once. The study, taken as a whole, reports: Once a year had passed after transplant, T-cell counts and diversity came mostly from newly produced T cells.

This clonotype was counted between two and nine times. Its antigen is unidentified. The chain uses TRBV5-1 and TRBJ1-1; D call uncertain. The sequencing used PBMCs, mostly from graft donor cells, collected 60 days after TCRalphabeta/CD19-depleted stem cell transplant. The sequence came from a male patient between 2 and 10 years old who had a stem cell transplant for chronic granulomatous disease, so the T cells may come from the graft donor. The CDR3 loop reads CASSLEVANTEAFF. CDR3 nucleotides: TGCGCCAGCAGCTTGGAGGTCGCGAACACTGAAGCTTTCTTT.